This is a list of T cell receptor beta chains from one sample in a study of cytomegalovirus exposure and HLA in healthy donors. Method: immunoSEQ multiplex PCR; TCRdb's copy keeps in-frame clones and lacks some. The sample holds 240,000 or so clones, 70% to 90% seen once. Sequenced input: PBMCs. The source is a young woman in good health and CMV-seropositive. Both conserved end residues are part of each CDR3. The D gene is left open where the match is weak. The size of a clone is reported for some rows only, either as once, few or many, or as a class for expanded clones.

TRBV28,NA,TRBJ1-1,NA,CASSERWGNTEAFF,TGTGCCAGCAGTGAACGGTGGGGCAACACTGAAGCTTTCTTT
TRBV27,NA,TRBJ1-2,TRBD1,CASRETGGGGGYTF,TGTGCCAGCAGAGAGACAGGGGGCGGCGGAGGCTACACCTTC
TRBV5-1,NA,TRBJ2-1,TRBD2,CASSPEKTSGSGEQFF,TGCGCCAGCAGCCCGGAAAAGACTAGCGGGAGTGGTGAGCAGTTCTTC
TRBV30,NA,TRBJ1-4,NA,CAWSVNTGQAEKLFF,TGTGCCTGGAGTGTAAACACAGGGCAGGCTGAAAAACTGTTTTTT
TRBV28,NA,TRBJ2-7,NA,CASTRAYEQYF,TGTGCCAGCACTCGAGCCTACGAGCAGTACTTC
TRBV7-7,NA,TRBJ2-1,TRBD2,CASSLTTGLADNEQFF,TGTGCCAGCAGCCTCACTACGGGACTAGCGGACAATGAGCAGTTCTTC
TRBV5-1,NA,TRBJ2-1,TRBD2,CASSFLAGSGEQFF,TGCGCCAGCAGCTTCTTAGCGGGATCGGGTGAGCAGTTCTTC
TRBV4-1,NA,TRBJ2-1,TRBD2,CASSQDPGLAVKSSYNEQFF,TGCGCCAGCAGCCAAGATCCGGGACTAGCTGTAAAAAGCTCCTACAATGAGCAGTTCTTC
TRBV15,NA,TRBJ1-2,NA,CATSRAGIHGYTF,TGTGCCACCAGCAGAGCAGGGATCCATGGCTACACCTTC
TRBV2,NA,TRBJ2-7,NA,CASSASSSSSYEQYF,TGTGCCAGCAGTGCGTCTAGCAGTTCCTCCTACGAGCAGTACTTC
TRBV6-1,NA,TRBJ1-1,NA,CASSALNVNTEAFF,TGTGCCAGCAGTGCCCTAAATGTGAACACTGAAGCTTTCTTT
TRBV5-1,NA,TRBJ2-7,NA,CASSSKAPTYEQYF,TGCGCCAGCAGTTCGAAAGCCCCTACCTACGAGCAGTACTTC
TRBV5-6,NA,TRBJ2-4,NA,CASSPGTRTNIQYF,TGTGCCAGCAGCCCGGGGACTCGGACAAACATTCAGTACTTC
TRBV19,few,TRBJ2-7,TRBD2,CASSSGLDVNYEQYF,TGTGCCAGTAGTTCCGGACTAGACGTTAACTACGAGCAGTACTTC
TRBV5-4,NA,TRBJ2-7,NA,CASSFTLGSGEQYF,TGTGCCAGCAGCTTTACACTAGGTTCGGGAGAGCAGTACTTC
TRBV5-4,NA,TRBJ1-4,NA,CASRRGVNEKLFF,TGTGCCAGCAGGCGCGGCGTTAATGAAAAACTGTTTTTT
TRBV29-1,NA,TRBJ1-4,NA,CSVADGTREKLFF,TGCAGCGTGGCGGATGGGACACGGGAAAAACTGTTTTTT
TRBV5-1,NA,TRBJ1-2,NA,CASSLRGAGDGYTF,TGCGCCAGCAGCTTGCGGGGCGCAGGGGATGGCTACACCTTC
TRBV27,once,TRBJ2-7,NA,CASSFSRPNSHEQYF,TGTGCCAGCAGTTTCTCCAGGCCCAATTCCCACGAGCAGTACTTC
TRBV11-2,NA,TRBJ2-2,TRBD2,CASSLVLAGGDTGELFF,TGTGCCAGCAGCTTAGTACTAGCGGGAGGGGACACCGGGGAGCTGTTTTTT
TRBV28,NA,TRBJ2-1,TRBD1,CASSLAGGDYNEQFF,TGTGCCAGCAGTTTAGCAGGGGGCGATTACAATGAGCAGTTCTTC
TRBV30,NA,TRBJ1-1,NA,CAWSVLRTSGRVTNTEAFF,TGTGCCTGGAGTGTCCTCCGGACTAGCGGGAGGGTTACGAACACTGAAGCTTTCTTT
TRBV6-5,NA,TRBJ2-2,TRBD1,CASKGQGGAGELFF,TGTGCCAGCAAGGGACAGGGTGGGGCCGGGGAGCTGTTTTTT
TRBV19,few,TRBJ1-5,TRBD1,CASRTRRGQTLSNQPQHF,TGTGCCAGTAGGACGAGAAGGGGACAGACGCTTAGCAATCAGCCCCAGCATTTT
TRBV15,once,TRBJ2-7,NA,CATSRVGGEQYF,TGTGCCACCAGCAGAGTGGGGGGAGAGCAGTACTTC
TRBV29-1,NA,TRBJ2-5,TRBD2,CSVVGEGETQYF,TGCAGCGTTGTGGGGGAGGGAGAGACCCAGTACTTC
TRBV27,NA,TRBJ2-7,NA,CASSLYTAPYEQYF,TGTGCCAGCAGTTTATATACTGCCCCCTACGAGCAGTACTTC
TRBV28,NA,TRBJ2-7,NA,CASSLNRGREQYF,TGTGCCAGCAGTTTAAATAGGGGCAGGGAGCAGTACTTC
TRBV7-9,NA,TRBJ1-3,TRBD1,CASSIPGQGGSGNTIYF,TGTGCCAGCAGCATTCCGGGACAGGGGGGCTCTGGAAACACCATATATTTT
TRBV6-1,many,TRBJ2-3,TRBD1,CASSEGQGADTQYF,TGTGCCAGCAGTGAAGGACAGGGGGCAGATACGCAGTATTTT
TRBV19,NA,TRBJ2-5,NA,CASSMEAMGETQYF,TGTGCCAGTAGTATGGAGGCAATGGGGGAGACCCAGTACTTC
TRBV6-6,NA,TRBJ1-1,NA,CASSYEGNTEAFF,TGTGCCAGCAGTTACGAGGGGAACACTGAAGCTTTCTTT
TRBV2,NA,TRBJ1-5,NA,CASSGEINQPQHF,TGTGCCAGCAGCGGTGAAATAAATCAGCCCCAGCATTTT
TRBV6-1,NA,TRBJ1-2,TRBD1,CASSETAGQANTF,TGTGCCAGCAGTGAAACCGCGGGACAGGCAAACACCTTC
TRBV30,NA,TRBJ2-1,NA,CAWSVLRYNEQFF,TGTGCCTGGAGTGTACTCAGGTACAATGAGCAGTTCTTC
TRBV5-1,NA,TRBJ1-1,TRBD1,CASSPGQRNTEAFF,TGCGCCAGCAGCCCGGGACAGAGGAACACTGAAGCTTTCTTT
TRBV5-1,NA,TRBJ1-1,NA,CASSLPLDTNTEAFF,TGCGCCAGCAGCTTGCCTCTGGACACCAACACTGAAGCTTTCTTT
TRBV6-6,NA,TRBJ2-2,TRBD2,CAQQGLAGVRTGELFF,TGTGCGCAGCAGGGTCTAGCGGGAGTCAGGACCGGGGAGCTGTTTTTT
TRBV6-4,NA,TRBJ2-2,NA,CASSLQETGELFF,TGTGCCAGCAGCTTACAGGAAACCGGGGAGCTGTTTTTT